Given below is one TCR beta chain in context. Antigen: not known. The entry originates in a study of early stage breast cancer tumors. Study-level findings and limits: Comparing each tissue with blood distinguished tumor from normal in most of the 16 patients.

Profiling relied on immunoSEQ multiplex PCR, and the TCRdb table lists in-frame clones only, not all of them. The table includes around 28,000 clones, 72% detected once. The CDR3 spans 15 residues. Trimming cost V 4 bases and J 7 bases, with 18 bases left between them. Germline V CDR1 and CDR2: SGHRS, YFSETQ. Sequencing input: blood. This TCR derives from a person between 50 and 60 years old with breast cancer. The gene calls are TRBV5-1 and TRBJ2-1; TRBD2 might be the D (7 bases). DNA of the CDR3: TGCGCCAGCAGCACAAATTGGGGGGGGCTGAATGAGCAGTTCTTC. It is translated as CASSTNWGGLNEQFF.